Listed here are 19 T cell receptor beta chains from one sample, sequenced in a study of T cell responses to AZD1222 COVID-19 vaccine. Produced via immunoSEQ multiplex PCR; TCRdb's table is partial and in-frame only. The sample yields about 110,000 clones, around nine tenths seen once. Source: peripheral blood, taken 28 days after the second AZD1222 dose. The source is an adult who received the AZD1222 COVID-19 vaccine.

The V gene is TRBV18, the J gene TRBJ1-5; perhaps TRBD1 as D (5 bases). The length of the CDR3 is 14 residues. Trimming shortened V by 3 bases and J by 2 bases, and 8 bases separated the two germline ends. From germline, CDR1 is KGHSH and CDR2 LQKENI. CDR3 in DNA: TGTGCCAGCTCACCGTGGGACGGCAATCAGCCCCAGCATTTT. Translated: CASSPWDGNQPQHF.

The chain has TRBV5-1 and TRBJ2-1, with 8 bases aligning to TRBD2. The germline V gene encodes CDR1 SGHRS and CDR2 YFSETQ. The ends lost 0 bases at V and 5 bases at J; junction bases unmatched: 4. CDR3 size: 15 residues. CDR3 nucleotides: TGCGCCAGCAGCTTGGCAGTCGGGAGGGACAATGAGCAGTTCTTC. Residues: CASSLAVGRDNEQFF.

This clone was found once. This chain uses TRBV19 with TRBJ1-2; D possibly corresponds to TRBD1 (5 bases). V was clipped by 7 bases and J by 8 bases, with 20 bases between them. In germline, CDR1 is LNHDA, CDR2 SQIVND (reference sequence). CDR3 length equals 14 residues. DNA of the CDR3: TGTGCCAGTAACCGGGGGATGAGGGCTTCGGGCTACACCTTC. Its protein product is CASNRGMRASGYTF.

V gene TRBV12-3 or TRBV12-4 combines with J gene TRBJ2-5; 8 bases line up with TRBD2. The CDR3 length is 13 residues. V shed 6 bases and J 4 bases; nucleotides not matched to a gene: 4. CDR3 coding DNA: TGTGCCAGCAGAGGGACTAGGGGAGAGACCCAGTACTTC. It specifies CASRGTRGETQYF.

CDR3 sequence reads: CASSGGMSGNTIYF. DNA of the CDR3: TGTGCCAGCTCAGGGGGCATGTCTGGAAACACCATATATTTT. The V call is TRBV9, the J call TRBJ1-3, with TRBD1 matching 8 bases. After removal of 7 bases from V and 1 base from J, the junction contained 4 bases not matched to a gene. Germline CDR1 reads SGDLS; CDR2 reads YYNGEE. The CDR3 runs to 14 residues.

The chain combines TRBV30 with TRBJ2-7; D may be TRBD2 (7 bases). The CDR3 consists of 15 residues. Trimming cost V 3 bases and J 4 bases, with 19 bases left between them. The germline V gene has CDR1 GTSNPN and CDR2 SVGIG (reference sequence). The CDR3 sequence: CAWSTTWGGEYEQYF. As DNA, the CDR3 is TGTGCCTGGAGCACGACGTGGGGGGGCGAATACGAGCAGTACTTC.

The genes are TRBV29-1 and TRBJ2-2; D unresolved. V lost 4 bases and J 7 bases, leaving 10 bases between the germline ends. The CDR3 has 12 residues. The germline CDR1 and CDR2 sequences are SQVTM and ANQGSEA. The CDR3 coding sequence is TGCAGCGTTGGGGTCCGGCGCGGGGAGCTGTTTTTT. Its protein is CSVGVRRGELFF.

The CDR3 DNA sequence: TGTGCCAGCAGCTTGGGGCAGGGAGATAATGAAAAACTGTTTTTT. Residues: CASSLGQGDNEKLFF. The V and J genes are TRBV5-4 and TRBJ1-4; D is possibly TRBD1 (5 bases). The V end lost 0 bases, the J end lost 4 bases, and 10 bases lay between the germline ends. The CDR3 extends over 15 amino acids. CDR1 and CDR2 from the germline V gene are SGHNT and YYREEE (reference sequence).

In its sample, this clone was seen once. This chain connects TRBV3-1 (or the pseudogene TRBV3-2) to TRBJ1-1, with D perhaps matching TRBD1 (6 bases). CDR1 is LGHDT and CDR2 is YNNKEL in the germline V gene (reference sequence). Deletions cut 0 bases from V and 1 base from J, with 12 bases between. This CDR3 is 16 amino acids long. The CDR3: CASSQDNGGQNTEAFF. The CDR3 DNA reads as TGTGCCAGCAGCCAAGATAACGGGGGGCAGAACACTGAAGCTTTCTTT.

The V and J genes are TRBV27 and TRBJ2-5, with D perhaps given as TRBD1 or TRBD2 (6 bases each). There are 16 residues in the CDR3. In germline, CDR1 is MNHEY, CDR2 SMNVEV (reference sequence). V was shortened by 0 bases and J by 5 bases, with 16 bases between the two germline ends. DNA for the CDR3: TGTGCCAGCAGTTTATCTGCGGGACACTCACCGGAGACCCAGTACTTC. Translated: CASSLSAGHSPETQYF.

CDR3 nucleotide sequence: TGTGCCACCAGTGACTGGGACACCAATCAGCCCCAGCATTTT. This translates into CATSDWDTNQPQHF. The rearrangement links TRBV24-1 to TRBJ1-5; possibly TRBD1 for D (6 bases). CDR1 and CDR2 from the germline V gene are KGHDR and SFDVKD. V lost 4 bases and J 3 bases, leaving 9 bases between the germline ends. The CDR3 totals 14 residues.

The V gene is TRBV7-9, the J gene TRBJ1-1, with 9 bases lining up with TRBD1. Germline CDR1 reads SEHNR; CDR2 reads FQNEAQ (reference sequence). This CDR3 is built from 14 residues. The V gene end was trimmed by 4 bases and the J gene end by 4 bases; junction bases not matched to a gene: 4. The CDR3 is CASSWGQGSTEAFF. In nucleotides, the CDR3 is TGTGCCAGCAGCTGGGGACAGGGATCCACTGAAGCTTTCTTT. Looking up the rest from reference TRBV7-9 and TRBJ1-1 gives the full variable domain: DTGVSQNPRHKITKRGQNVTFRCDPISEHNRLYWYRQTLGQGPEFLTYFQNEAQLEKSRLLSDRFSAERPKGSFSTLEIQRTEQGDSAMYLCASSWGQGSTEAFFGQGTRLTVV.

The gene calls are TRBV12-3 or TRBV12-4 and TRBJ1-5; D uncertain. V was shortened by 3 bases and J by 7 bases, with 10 bases between the two germline ends. This CDR3 contains 13 residues. The CDR3 DNA reads TGTGCCAGCAGTTTCGGTTCCGGGCAGCCCCAGCATTTT. Translated, it gives CASSFGSGQPQHF.

CDR3: CASSFSGSRYEQYF. In DNA, the CDR3 is TGTGCCAGCAGTTTCAGCGGGAGTAGGTACGAGCAGTACTTC. This chain connects TRBV28 to TRBJ2-7; the match to TRBD2 covers 8 bases. Germline CDR1 and CDR2: MDHEN and SYDVKM. Losses at the gene ends were 3 bases for V and 4 bases for J; bases not matched to a gene: 5. This CDR3 is 14 amino acids long.

V gene TRBV12-3 or TRBV12-4 combines with J gene TRBJ2-3; D gene uncertain. V lost 7 bases, J lost 5 bases, and 10 bases lay in between. The CDR3 runs to 12 residues. CDR3: CASNSVLDTQYF. In nucleotides, the CDR3 is TGTGCCAGCAATTCGGTCCTAGATACGCAGTATTTT.

V gene TRBV5-1 combines with J gene TRBJ2-5; perhaps TRBD2 as D (5 bases). Germline V gene data show CDR1 as SGHRS and CDR2 as YFSETQ. V was trimmed by 4 bases and J by 5 bases, leaving 18 bases between them. This CDR3 is built from 15 residues. DNA for the CDR3: TGCGCCAGCAGCACGGACCAGCCGCGAGGGGAGACCCAGTACTTC. It is translated as CASSTDQPRGETQYF.

This chain joins TRBV15 and TRBJ1-2; possibly TRBD1 for D (5 bases). The CDR3 runs to 15 residues. Trimming cost V 0 bases and J 6 bases, with 14 bases left between them. Per the germline V gene, CDR1 is LNHNV and CDR2 is YYDKDF (reference sequence). The CDR3 reads CATSRDSGARDGYTF. CDR3 DNA sequence: TGTGCCACCAGCAGAGATAGCGGGGCAAGGGATGGCTACACCTTC.

This clone was observed a single time. The V gene is TRBV28, the J gene TRBJ2-7, with TRBD1 matching 8 bases. The J segment lost 1 base and the V segment lost 8 bases, leaving 10 bases of the junction unmatched. The length of the CDR3 is 15 residues. CDR1 is MDHEN and CDR2 is SYDVKM in the germline V gene. CDR3 loop: CASSYRQGWSYEQYF. CDR3 bases: TGTGCCAGCTCATACAGACAGGGGTGGTCCTACGAGCAGTACTTC.

The chain uses TRBV28 and TRBJ2-2; D is possibly TRBD2 (5 bases). The germline V gene has CDR1 MDHEN and CDR2 SYDVKM. The CDR3 spans 12 residues. The V end was cut by 5 bases, the J end by 5 bases, with 6 bases between. In DNA, the CDR3 is TGTGCCAGCAGTCGGAGGACCGGGGAGCTGTTTTTT. Translation: CASSRRTGELFF.